This TCR beta chain was identified during a study of T cell changes during pregnancy in multiple sclerosis. Measured with immunoSEQ multiplex PCR; TCRdb has only the in-frame clones, and not every one. The table includes about 67,000 clones, around 93% detected once. The CDR3 has 15 residues. Per the germline V gene, CDR1 is SGHVS and CDR2 is FQNEAQ. After removal of 5 bases from V and 0 bases from J, the junction contained 5 bases not matched to a gene. V usage is TRBV7-8 and J usage is TRBJ2-3; TRBD1 matches 7 bases. Sequences were derived from peripheral blood, sampled in the second trimester of pregnancy. This sequence was found in a female donor in good health, enrolled as a control in a pregnancy study. CDR3 in DNA: TGTGCCAGCAGCCCCTTGGACAGGAGCACAGATACGCAGTATTTT. Encoded protein: CASSPLDRSTDTQYF.